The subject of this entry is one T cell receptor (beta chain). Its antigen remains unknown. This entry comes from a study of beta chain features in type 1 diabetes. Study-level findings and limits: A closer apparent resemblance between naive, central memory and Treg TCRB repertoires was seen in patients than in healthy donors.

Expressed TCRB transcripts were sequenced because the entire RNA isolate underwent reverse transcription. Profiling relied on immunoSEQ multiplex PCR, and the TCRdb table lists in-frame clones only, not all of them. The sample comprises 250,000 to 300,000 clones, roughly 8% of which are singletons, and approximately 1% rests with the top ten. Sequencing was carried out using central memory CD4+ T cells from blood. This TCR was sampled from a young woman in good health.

CDR3 loop: CASSSIGQGASRYGYTF. CDR3 nucleotide sequence: TGTGCCAGCAGCTCCATAGGACAGGGGGCTTCTCGCTATGGCTACACCTTC. The gene calls are TRBV7-9 and TRBJ1-2, with 11 bases fitting TRBD1. CDR3 length: 17 residues. Germline V gives CDR1 SEHNR, CDR2 FQNEAQ (reference sequence). Germline trimming cut 4 bases from V and 4 bases from J; bases unmatched to any gene: 11.